The source of this T cell receptor beta chain is a study of blood T cell repertoires in COVID-19. Libraries were prepared by immunoSEQ multiplex PCR; TCRdb keeps only in-frame clonotypes and omits some of them. The table has approximately 84,000 clones, approximately 83% seen once. V was clipped by 2 bases and J by 1 base, with 8 bases between them. The CDR3 is 14 amino acids. CDR1 and CDR2 (germline): MNHEY, SVGAGI. V is TRBV6-5 and J is TRBJ1-1; no clear D gene. The sequenced material came from peripheral blood. This clonotype was obtained from a woman older than 75 with acute or convalescent COVID-19. CDR3 sequence reads: CASSYLRGNTEAFF. CDR3 nucleotide sequence: TGTGCCAGCAGTTACCTACGGGGGAACACTGAAGCTTTCTTT.